This T cell receptor (beta chain) was recovered during a study of a mutant IDH1 vaccine in newly diagnosed glioma. As for time point: baseline, week 1 (first vaccination visit). This sample's treatment: pre-vaccination baseline after standard-of-care therapy. Diagnosis in the donors showed new WHO grade 3 or 4 astrocytomas that were IDH1-mutant and ATRX-lost. Using immunoSEQ multiplex PCR, the repertoire was profiled, and TCRdb retains in-frame clones only, with some absent. The sample yields more than 20,000 clones, 91% seen once. CDR3 length: 16 residues. The germline CDR1 and CDR2 sequences are SGHRS and YFSETQ. V was pared by 4 bases and J by 3 bases, with 10 bases of the junction left unmatched.

Sequencing was performed on PBMCs, taken from a glioma patient treated with radiotherapy, temozolomide or both. The sequence was obtained from a man aged 30-40 years with glioma. The chain employs TRBV5-1 and TRBJ2-3; TRBD1 matches at 8 bases. In nucleotides, the CDR3 is TGCGCCAGCAGCACGTTGACAGGGGTTGGGACAGATACGCAGTATTTT. It encodes CASSTLTGVGTDTQYF.